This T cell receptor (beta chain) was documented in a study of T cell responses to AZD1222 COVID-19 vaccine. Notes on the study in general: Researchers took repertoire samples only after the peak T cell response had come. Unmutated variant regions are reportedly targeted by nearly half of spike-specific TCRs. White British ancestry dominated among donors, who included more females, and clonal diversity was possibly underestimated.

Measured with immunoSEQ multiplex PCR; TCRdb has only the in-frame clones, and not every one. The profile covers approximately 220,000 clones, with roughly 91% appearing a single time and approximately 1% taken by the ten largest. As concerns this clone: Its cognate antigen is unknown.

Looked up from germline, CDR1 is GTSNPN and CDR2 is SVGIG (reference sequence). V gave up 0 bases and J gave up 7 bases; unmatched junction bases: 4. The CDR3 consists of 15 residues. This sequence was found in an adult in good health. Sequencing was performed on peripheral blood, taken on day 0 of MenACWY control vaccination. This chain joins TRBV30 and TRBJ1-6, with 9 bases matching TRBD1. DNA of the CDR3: TGTGCCTGGAGTGTAGCCGGGACAGGGAATTCACCCCTCCACTTT. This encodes CAWSVAGTGNSPLHF.